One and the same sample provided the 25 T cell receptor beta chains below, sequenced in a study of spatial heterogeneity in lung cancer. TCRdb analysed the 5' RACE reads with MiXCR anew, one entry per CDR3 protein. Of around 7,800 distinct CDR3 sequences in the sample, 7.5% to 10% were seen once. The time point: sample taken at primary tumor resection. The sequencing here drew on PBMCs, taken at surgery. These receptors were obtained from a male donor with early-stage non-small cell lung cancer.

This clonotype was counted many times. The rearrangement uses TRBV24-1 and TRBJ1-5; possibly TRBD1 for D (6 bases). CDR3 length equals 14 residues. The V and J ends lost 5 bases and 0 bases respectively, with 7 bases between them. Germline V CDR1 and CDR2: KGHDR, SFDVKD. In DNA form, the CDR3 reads TGTGCCACCAGTGGGGGGGCTAGCAATCAGCCCCAGCATTTT. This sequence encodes CATSGGASNQPQHF.

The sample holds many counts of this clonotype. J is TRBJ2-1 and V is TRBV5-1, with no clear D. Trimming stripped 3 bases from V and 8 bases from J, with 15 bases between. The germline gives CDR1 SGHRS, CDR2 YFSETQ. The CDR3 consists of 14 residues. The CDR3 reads CASSSAIAADEQFF. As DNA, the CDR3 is TGCGCCAGCAGCTCGGCTATAGCTGCGGATGAGCAGTTCTTC.

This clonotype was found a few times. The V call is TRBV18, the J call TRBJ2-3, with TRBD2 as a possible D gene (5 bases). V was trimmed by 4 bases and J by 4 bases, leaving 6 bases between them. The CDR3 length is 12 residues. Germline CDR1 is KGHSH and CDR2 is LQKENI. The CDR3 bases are TGTGCCAGCTCACTCGGGGCAGATACGCAGTATTTT. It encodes CASSLGADTQYF.

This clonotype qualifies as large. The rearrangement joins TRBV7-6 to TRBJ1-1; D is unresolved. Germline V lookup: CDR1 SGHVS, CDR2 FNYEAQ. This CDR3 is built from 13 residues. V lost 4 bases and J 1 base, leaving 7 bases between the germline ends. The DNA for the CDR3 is TGTGCCAGCAGCTCGCCACCGAACACTGAAGCTTTCTTT. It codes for CASSSPPNTEAFF.

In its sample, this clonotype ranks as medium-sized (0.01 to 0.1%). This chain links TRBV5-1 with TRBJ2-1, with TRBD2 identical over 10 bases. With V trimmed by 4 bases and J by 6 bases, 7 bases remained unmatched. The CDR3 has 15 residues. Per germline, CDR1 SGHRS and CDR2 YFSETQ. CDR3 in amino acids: CASSPSSGGVNEQFF. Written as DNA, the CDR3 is TGCGCCAGCAGCCCCTCTAGCGGGGGTGTCAATGAGCAGTTCTTC.

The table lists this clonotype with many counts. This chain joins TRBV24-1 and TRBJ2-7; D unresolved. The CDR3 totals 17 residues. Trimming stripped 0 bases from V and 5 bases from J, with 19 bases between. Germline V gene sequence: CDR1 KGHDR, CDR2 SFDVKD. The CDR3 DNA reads TGTGCCACCAGTGATTTGTGTCGGTCACCACCTAAAGACGAGCAGTACTTC. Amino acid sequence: CATSDLCRSPPKDEQYF.

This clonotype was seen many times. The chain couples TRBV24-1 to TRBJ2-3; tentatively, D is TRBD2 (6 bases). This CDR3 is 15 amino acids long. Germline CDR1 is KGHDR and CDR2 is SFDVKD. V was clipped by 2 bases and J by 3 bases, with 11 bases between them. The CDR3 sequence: CATSDWGEGTDTQYF. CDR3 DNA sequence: TGTGCCACCAGTGATTGGGGGGAAGGGACAGATACGCAGTATTTT.

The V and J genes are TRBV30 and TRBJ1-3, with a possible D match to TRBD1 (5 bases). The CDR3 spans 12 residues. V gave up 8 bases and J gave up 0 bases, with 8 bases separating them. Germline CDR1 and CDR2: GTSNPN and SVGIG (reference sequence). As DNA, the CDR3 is TGTGCCGGGGGTCTCTCTGGAAACACCATATATTTT. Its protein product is CAGGLSGNTIYF.

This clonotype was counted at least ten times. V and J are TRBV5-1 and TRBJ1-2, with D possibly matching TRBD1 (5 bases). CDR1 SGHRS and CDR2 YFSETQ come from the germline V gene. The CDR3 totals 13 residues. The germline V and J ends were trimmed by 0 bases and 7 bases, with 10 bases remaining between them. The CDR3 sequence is CASSLVPGGGYTF. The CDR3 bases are TGCGCCAGCAGCTTGGTCCCTGGGGGTGGCTACACCTTC. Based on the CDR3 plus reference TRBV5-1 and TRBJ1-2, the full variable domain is KAGVTQTPRYLIKTRGQQVTLSCSPISGHRSVSWYQQTPGQGLQFLFEYFSETQRNKGNFPGRFSGRQFSNSRSEMNVSTLELGDSALYLCASSLVPGGGYTFGSGTRLTVV.

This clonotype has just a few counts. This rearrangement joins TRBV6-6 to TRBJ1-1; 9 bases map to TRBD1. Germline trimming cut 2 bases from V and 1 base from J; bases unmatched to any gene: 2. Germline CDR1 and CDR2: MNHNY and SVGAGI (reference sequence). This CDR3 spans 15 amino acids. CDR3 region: CASSYPDRGNTEAFF. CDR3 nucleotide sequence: TGTGCCAGCAGTTACCCGGACAGGGGGAACACTGAAGCTTTCTTT.

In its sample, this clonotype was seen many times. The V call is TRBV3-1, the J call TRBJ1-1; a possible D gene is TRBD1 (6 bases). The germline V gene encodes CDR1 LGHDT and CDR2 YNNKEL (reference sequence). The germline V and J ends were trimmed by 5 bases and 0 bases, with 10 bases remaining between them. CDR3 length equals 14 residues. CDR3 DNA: TGTGCCAGCAGCTCAGGGGCCATGAACACTGAAGCTTTCTTT. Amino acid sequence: CASSSGAMNTEAFF.

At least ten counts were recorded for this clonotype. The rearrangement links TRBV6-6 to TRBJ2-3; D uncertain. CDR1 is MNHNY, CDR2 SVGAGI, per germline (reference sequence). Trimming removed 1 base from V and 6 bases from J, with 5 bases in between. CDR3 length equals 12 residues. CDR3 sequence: CASSYLVDTQYF. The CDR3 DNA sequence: TGTGCCAGCAGTTACTTGGTGGATACGCAGTATTTT.

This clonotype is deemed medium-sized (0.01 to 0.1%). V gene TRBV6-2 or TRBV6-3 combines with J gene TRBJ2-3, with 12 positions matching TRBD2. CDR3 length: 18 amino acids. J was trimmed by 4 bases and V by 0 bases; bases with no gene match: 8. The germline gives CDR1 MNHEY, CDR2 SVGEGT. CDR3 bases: TGTGCCAGCAGTTACTCGACTAGCGGGAGAGCTAGGGCAGATACGCAGTATTTT. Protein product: CASSYSTSGRARADTQYF.

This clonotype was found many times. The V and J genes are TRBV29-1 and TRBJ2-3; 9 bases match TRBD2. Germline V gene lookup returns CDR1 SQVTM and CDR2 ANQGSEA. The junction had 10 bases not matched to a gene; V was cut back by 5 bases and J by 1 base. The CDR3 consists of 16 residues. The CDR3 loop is CSVNLISGRRTDTQYF. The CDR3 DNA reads TGCAGCGTTAACTTAATTAGCGGGAGACGCACAGATACGCAGTATTTT.

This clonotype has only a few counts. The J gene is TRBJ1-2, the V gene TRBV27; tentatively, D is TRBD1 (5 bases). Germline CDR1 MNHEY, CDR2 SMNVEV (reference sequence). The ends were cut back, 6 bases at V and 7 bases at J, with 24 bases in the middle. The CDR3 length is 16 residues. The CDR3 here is CASSLRDSALIGGYTF. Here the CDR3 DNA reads TGTGCCAGCAGCCTCAGAGACAGCGCCCTAATTGGTGGCTACACCTTC.

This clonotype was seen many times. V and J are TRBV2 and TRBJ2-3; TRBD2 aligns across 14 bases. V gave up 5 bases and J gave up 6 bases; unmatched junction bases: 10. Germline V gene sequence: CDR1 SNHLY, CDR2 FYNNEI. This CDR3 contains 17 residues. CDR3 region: CASSLQTSGRALDTQYF. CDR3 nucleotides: TGTGCCAGCAGTCTGCAGACTAGCGGGAGGGCCTTGGATACGCAGTATTTT.

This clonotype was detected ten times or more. CDR3 sequence: CVALRRTEAFF. The CDR3 DNA is TGTGTCGCTCTACGACGAACTGAAGCTTTCTTT. The V gene is TRBV30, the J gene TRBJ1-1; no definite D call. The CDR3 totals 11 residues. Per germline, CDR1 GTSNPN and CDR2 SVGIG (reference sequence).

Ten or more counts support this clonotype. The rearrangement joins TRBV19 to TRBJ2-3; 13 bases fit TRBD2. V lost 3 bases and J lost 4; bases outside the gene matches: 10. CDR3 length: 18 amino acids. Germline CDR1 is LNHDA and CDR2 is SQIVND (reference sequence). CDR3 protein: CASSMYLTSGRISDTQYF. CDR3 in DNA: TGTGCCAGTAGTATGTACTTGACTAGCGGGAGGATCTCAGATACGCAGTATTTT.

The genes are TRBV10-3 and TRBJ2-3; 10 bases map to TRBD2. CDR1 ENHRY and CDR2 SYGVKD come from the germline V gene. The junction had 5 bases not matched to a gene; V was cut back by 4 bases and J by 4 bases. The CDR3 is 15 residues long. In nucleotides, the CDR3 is TGTGCCATCAGTGGAGCTAGCGGGAGCTCAGATACGCAGTATTTT. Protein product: CAISGASGSSDTQYF.

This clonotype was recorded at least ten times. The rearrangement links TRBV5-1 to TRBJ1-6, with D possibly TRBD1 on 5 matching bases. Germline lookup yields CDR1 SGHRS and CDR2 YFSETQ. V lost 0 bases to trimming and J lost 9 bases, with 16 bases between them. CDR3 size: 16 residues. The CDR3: CASSLESGRGISPLHF. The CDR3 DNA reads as TGCGCCAGCAGCTTGGAGTCGGGACGGGGTATTTCACCCCTCCACTTT.

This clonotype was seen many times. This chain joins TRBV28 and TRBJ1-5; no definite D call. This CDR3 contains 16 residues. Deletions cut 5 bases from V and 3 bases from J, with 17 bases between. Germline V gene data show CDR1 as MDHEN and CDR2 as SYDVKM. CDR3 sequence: CASSPRDGRNNQPQHF. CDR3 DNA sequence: TGTGCCAGCAGTCCCCGCGACGGGCGGAACAATCAGCCCCAGCATTTT.

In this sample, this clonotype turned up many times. In DNA, the CDR3 is TGCGCCAGCAGCCGGTTAATGGACAGGGCGAGCGAGCAGTACTTC. It codes for CASSRLMDRASEQYF. The chain joins TRBV4-3 to TRBJ2-7, with 8 bases identical to TRBD1. CDR1 LGHNA and CDR2 YSLEER come from the germline V gene. This CDR3 has 15 residues. V shed 4 bases and J 6 bases; nucleotides not matched to a gene: 11.

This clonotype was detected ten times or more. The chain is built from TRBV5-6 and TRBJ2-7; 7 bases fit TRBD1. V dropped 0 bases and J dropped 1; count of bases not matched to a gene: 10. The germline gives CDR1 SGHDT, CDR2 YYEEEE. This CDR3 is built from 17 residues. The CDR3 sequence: CASSLAFWGQLSYEQYF. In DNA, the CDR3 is TGTGCCAGCAGCTTGGCTTTTTGGGGACAGTTATCCTACGAGCAGTACTTC.

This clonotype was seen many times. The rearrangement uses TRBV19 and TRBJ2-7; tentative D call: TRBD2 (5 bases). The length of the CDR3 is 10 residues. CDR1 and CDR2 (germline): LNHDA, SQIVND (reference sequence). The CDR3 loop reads CAVGGSEQYF. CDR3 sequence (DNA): TGTGCGGTCGGAGGTTCCGAGCAGTACTTC.

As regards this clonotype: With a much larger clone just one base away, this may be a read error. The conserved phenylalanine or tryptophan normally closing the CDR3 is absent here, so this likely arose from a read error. CDR3 bases: TGTGCCAGCAGCATAGGGACTAGCGGGAGGGCCGTGAGAAATACGCAGTATTTG. This encodes CASSIGTSGRAVRNTQYL. The rearrangement joins TRBV11-2 to TRBJ2-3, with 16 bases matching TRBD2. CDR3 length: 18 residues. Germline values: CDR1 SGHAT, CDR2 FQNNGV. J gave up 7 bases and V 5 bases, and 12 bases lay outside the gene matches.